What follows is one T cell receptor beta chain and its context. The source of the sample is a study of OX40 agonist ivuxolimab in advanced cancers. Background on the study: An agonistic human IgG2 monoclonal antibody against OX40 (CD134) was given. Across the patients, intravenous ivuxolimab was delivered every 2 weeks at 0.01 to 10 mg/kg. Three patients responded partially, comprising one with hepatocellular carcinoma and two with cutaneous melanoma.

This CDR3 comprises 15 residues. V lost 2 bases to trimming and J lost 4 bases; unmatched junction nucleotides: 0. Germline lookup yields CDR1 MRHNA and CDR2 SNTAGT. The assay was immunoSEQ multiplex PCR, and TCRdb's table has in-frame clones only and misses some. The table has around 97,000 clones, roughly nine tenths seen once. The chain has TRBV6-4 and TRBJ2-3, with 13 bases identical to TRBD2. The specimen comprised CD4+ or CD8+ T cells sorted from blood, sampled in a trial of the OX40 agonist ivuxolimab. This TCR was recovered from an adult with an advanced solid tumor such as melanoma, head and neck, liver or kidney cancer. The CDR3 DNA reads TGTGCCAGCAGTGACACTAGCGGGGGGGCAGATACGCAGTATTTT. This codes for CASSDTSGGADTQYF.